This T cell receptor beta chain was obtained from a study of resident and recirculating memory T cells in vitiligo. Study summary: The samples were homogenized without cell sorting before genomic DNA extraction. General observations from the study: Non-conserved TCRs across sites and patients suggested distinct clones per lesion.

Germline V gene lookup returns CDR1 SGDLS and CDR2 YYNGEE. V dropped 0 bases and J dropped 8 bases, with 18 bases sitting between them. The CDR3 is made up of 16 amino acids. Regarding this clone: Its cognate antigen is unknown.

Produced via immunoSEQ multiplex PCR; TCRdb's table is partial and in-frame only. The sample includes fewer than 80,000 clones, 90% to 95% of them seen just once. The origin of this receptor is a male donor with vitiligo. Sequencing used blood. The V gene is TRBV9, the J gene TRBJ2-1, with D hard to call. The CDR3 loop is CASSVGLGGPMDEQFF. In DNA, the CDR3 is TGTGCCAGCAGCGTAGGGCTCGGCGGTCCCATGGATGAGCAGTTCTTC.